Shown below are 4 T cell receptor beta chains from a single sample sequenced in a study of chemoradiotherapy in HPV16-positive cancers. Here immunoSEQ multiplex PCR was the method, and the copy in TCRdb shows in-frame clones only, minus some. In the table there are about 3,500 clones, around 94% of which are singletons. Sample collection was performed from a patient who underwent chemoradiotherapy. These receptors were collected from a human donor with HPV-associated anogenital cancer.

V is TRBV2 and J is TRBJ1-6, with D perhaps TRBD1 (6 bases). Per the germline V gene, CDR1 is SNHLY and CDR2 is FYNNEI. The CDR3 spans 12 residues. V was clipped by 7 bases and J by 10 bases, with 11 bases between them. CDR3 coding DNA: TGTGCCAGCAAAACAGGGAACTCACCCCTCCACTTT. This translates into CASKTGNSPLHF.

The chain links TRBV4-2 to TRBJ1-4; a weak D match, TRBD1 (6 bases). Germline loops: CDR1 LGHNA, CDR2 YNFKEQ. With 1 base removed from V and 5 bases from J, the gap between germline ends came to 14 bases. This CDR3 is 16 amino acids long. CDR3 amino acids: CASSQGRGDGNEKLFF. The DNA for the CDR3 is TGTGCCAGCAGCCAAGGGAGGGGGGATGGGAATGAAAAACTGTTTTTT.

This clone has just one count. The chain carries TRBV5-4 and TRBJ1-2; D is perhaps TRBD1 (6 bases). V lost 0 bases and J lost 1, with 13 bases in between. CDR3 length equals 16 residues. Germline V lookup: CDR1 SGHNT, CDR2 YYREEE (reference sequence). In nucleotides, the CDR3 is TGTGCCAGCAGCTTGGGGACAGAAGCACTTAACTATGGCTACACCTTC. Amino acid sequence: CASSLGTEALNYGYTF.

The CDR3 spells CSVVVENEKLFF. Written as DNA, the CDR3 is TGCAGCGTTGTGGTGGAGAATGAAAAACTGTTTTTT. The rearrangement links TRBV29-1 to TRBJ1-4; D gene unclear. The CDR3 covers 12 residues. Looked up from germline, CDR1 is SQVTM and CDR2 is ANQGSEA. Between the trimmed V and J ends, which lost 4 bases and 5 bases, there was a span of 8 bases.